This TCR beta chain was captured in a study of T cells after yellow fever vaccination (dated by TCRdb to the late 2010s). Background on the whole study: The SMART-Seq v4 Ultra Low Input RNA kit was used to prepare libraries from fractions with low cell numbers. Two healthy male donors, one aged 18 to 30 and one aged 30 to 40 years, made up the cohort. To follow T-cell clones before and after both primary and booster YFV17D yellow fever vaccination, bulk TCR alpha and beta repertoires underwent longitudinal sequencing. Blood samples were taken at several timepoints before and after primary and secondary immunization, and bulk PBMC replicates and cell subsets were isolated.

Study-wide findings and limitations: Because only a couple of donors were included in the study, the extent to which the findings can be generalized is limited. Computational filtering was required because FACS-sorted repertoires could contain abundant contaminating clonotypes from the bulk population. A small fraction of clonotypes appeared in both the CD4 and CD8 compartments, likely as a result of convergent recombination. After the booster, most of the clones that had expanded following primary vaccination were detected again (around 97% of CD4 and around 88% of CD8), which suggests that memory was broadly maintained. Compared with the primary T-cell response, the secondary T-cell response was weaker but faster, peaking on day 5 rather than day 15.

The sequencing machine was an Illumina NovaSeq 6000. Synthesis of TCR cDNA relied on 5'RACE template switching, a step that introduced a universal primer site along with unique molecular identifiers. Priming of cDNA synthesis was performed from both the TCR alpha and TCR beta constant segments. Libraries were amplified in two PCR steps, with sample barcodes and sequencing adapters added in the second step. Sequencing of libraries was performed on Illumina HiSeq 2500 (2x100 bp) or NovaSeq (2x150 bp). As for how the authors treated the data: Reads were demultiplexed and collapsed into UMI consensus sequences with MIGEC, and V(D)J alignment was performed with MiXCR. Using edgeR on replicate PBMC samples, clonotypes were called vaccine-responding if FDR was below 0.01 and the log2 fold change was above 5 up to day 15. CD4 or CD8 identity was assigned to each bulk clonotype according to whether the clonotype was present at higher abundance in the sequenced CD4 repertoire or the sequenced CD8 repertoire. TCRdb redid the processing of the public reads, applying fastp at Q25 and MiXCR, and retained in-frame beta chains. Rows matching on CDR3 protein sequence are summarized as one entry with the most common DNA and genes. TCRdb's processing, not the authors' own work, is the source of the V and J calls. This sample has around 310,000 distinct CDR3 sequences in its table, and approximately 4.5% of those were observed once. The top ten clones comprise just under 20% of the sample.

The CDR3 goes from the cysteine to the phenylalanine over 13 residues. The entry retains the CDR3 DNA only, 39 bases that are in frame from base 1. In the germline V gene (reference sequence), CDR1 corresponds to DFQATT and CDR2 to SNEGSKA. Trimming accounts for 6 bases at V and 5 bases at J, while the number of junction bases matched to no gene is 8. This specimen's treatment or condition label, per the study, means: live attenuated yellow fever vaccine strain. At each blood-draw timepoint, two biological replicates of bulk PBMCs were collected. A standard Ficoll-Paque protocol was used to isolate PBMCs from peripheral blood. RNA was extracted with TriZol from bulk PBMCs, CD4 and CD8 fractions, and dextramer-positive and dextramer-negative fractions. This clonotype was seen repeatedly, ten times or more. Its antigen remains unidentified. The input lacks base qualities; no much larger clone sits a single base away.

Sequenced material: PBMCs, taken 15 days after the yellow fever booster vaccination. The receptor comes from a young man who received the YFV17D yellow fever vaccine. The rearrangement joined TRBV20-1 to TRBJ1-1; 8 central nucleotides agree with TRBD1. The CDR3 protein: CSAYDRGRTEAFF. The nucleotide sequence is TGCAGTGCCTACGACAGGGGTCGGACTGAAGCTTTCTTT.